Each of the 27 T cell receptor beta chains below was sequenced from the same sample in a study of shared clonotypes between healthy human individuals. CD45RO-negative CD8 cells positively selected for CCR7 made up the naive population, which excluded terminally differentiated effector memory CD45RA+ cells. The table came from immunoSEQ multiplex PCR; TCRdb's copy has only in-frame clones and leaves some out. This table holds about 2.1 million clones, about 94% found once. The sequenced sample consisted of naive CD8+ T cells from PBMCs. These receptor sequences come from a man aged 18 to 30 in good health. Some clones in this sample may be carry-over from other donors' samples.

This clone was detected a few times. The chain uses TRBV27 and TRBJ1-5, with a tentative D call TRBD1 (6 bases). Trimming stripped 5 bases from V and 6 bases from J, with 11 bases between. Germline V gene data show CDR1 as MNHEY and CDR2 as SMNVEV (reference sequence). This CDR3 has 13 residues. The CDR3 coding sequence is TGTGCCAGCAGTCCTGCAGGGGTTCAGCCCCAGCATTTT. Its protein is CASSPAGVQPQHF.

The chain is built from TRBV5-8 and TRBJ2-7; tentative D call: TRBD1 (5 bases). With 6 bases removed from V and 2 bases from J, the gap between germline ends came to 12 bases. The CDR3 spans 13 residues. The germline V gene encodes CDR1 SGHTS and CDR2 YDEGEE. DNA for the CDR3: TGTGCCAGCAATCGGCTCAGGGCCTACGAGCAGTACTTC. Amino acid sequence: CASNRLRAYEQYF.

The CDR3 sequence is CASSDRGSGELFF. CDR3 nucleotides: TGTGCCAGCAGCGACAGGGGATCCGGGGAGCTGTTTTTT. V usage is TRBV28 and J usage is TRBJ2-2; TRBD1 matches at 8 bases. Germline V gene sequence: CDR1 MDHEN, CDR2 SYDVKM. J was trimmed by 6 bases and V by 6 bases; bases with no gene match: 3. The CDR3 covers 13 residues. The entire variable domain, with the rest obtained from reference TRBV28 and TRBJ2-2, is as follows: DVKVTQSSRYLVKRTGEKVFLECVQDMDHENMFWYRQDPGLGLRLIYFSYDVKMKEKGDIPEGYSVSREKKERFSLILESASTNQTSMYLCASSDRGSGELFFGEGSRLTVL.

CDR3 loop: CASSYTSGGPTGELFF. The CDR3 nucleotides read TGTGCCAGCAGTTACACGTCGGGGGGCCCAACCGGGGAGCTGTTTTTT. V is TRBV6-6 and J is TRBJ2-2, with a possible D match to TRBD2 (7 bases). Germline CDR1 MNHNY, CDR2 SVGAGI (reference sequence). The CDR3 runs 16 residues. V shed 2 bases and J shed 5 bases, with 15 bases lying between them.

CDR3 sequence (DNA): TGTGCCAGCAGCTTATGGACAGTTCGAGACACTGAAGCTTTCTTT. It codes for CASSLWTVRDTEAFF. The V gene is TRBV11-2, the J gene TRBJ1-1, with TRBD1 as a possible D gene (6 bases). Germline V gives CDR1 SGHAT, CDR2 FQNNGV. This CDR3 is built from 15 residues. V lost 2 bases and J 3 bases, leaving 13 bases between the germline ends.

V is TRBV4-1 and J is TRBJ2-1; TRBD2 matches at 7 bases. The CDR3 is 16 residues long. The V and J ends lost 0 bases and 7 bases, in that order; junction bases with no gene match: 9. Germline CDR1 and CDR2: MGHRA and YSYEKL. The chain's CDR3 is CASSQEAGVVLNEQFF. DNA for the CDR3: TGCGCCAGCAGCCAAGAGGCGGGAGTAGTGTTGAATGAGCAGTTCTTC.

Here the CDR3 DNA reads TGCGCCAGCAGCTTGCCCCAGCATGGGCCAGGGGAGAGCAATGAGCAGTTCTTC. Its translation is CASSLPQHGPGESNEQFF. This sequence joins TRBV5-1 and TRBJ2-1; D is possibly TRBD1 (6 bases). Trimming stripped 1 base from V and 6 bases from J, with 23 bases between. CDR1 and CDR2 (germline): SGHRS, YFSETQ. The CDR3 has 18 residues. Using reference TRBV5-1 and TRBJ2-1 for the parts outside the CDR3, the full variable domain is KAGVTQTPRYLIKTRGQQVTLSCSPISGHRSVSWYQQTPGQGLQFLFEYFSETQRNKGNFPGRFSGRQFSNSRSEMNVSTLELGDSALYLCASSLPQHGPGESNEQFFGPGTRLTVL.

The CDR3 spells CASSYTGANEKLFF. CDR3 in DNA: TGTGCCAGCAGTTATACTGGAGCTAATGAAAAACTGTTTTTT. The chain combines TRBV27 with TRBJ1-4; D remains unclear. CDR1 and CDR2 from the germline V gene are MNHEY and SMNVEV (reference sequence). CDR3 length equals 14 residues. V lost 4 bases, J lost 3 bases, and 9 bases lay in between.

CDR3 DNA sequence: TGTGCCACCAGCAGAGGAATGGTACTATCCGAGCAGTACTTC. Protein sequence: CATSRGMVLSEQYF. The J gene is TRBJ2-7, the V gene TRBV15; no definite D call. V was pared by 1 base and J by 6 bases, with 13 bases between. The germline gives CDR1 LNHNV, CDR2 YYDKDF (reference sequence). The CDR3 runs 14 residues.

This chain uses TRBV7-9 with TRBJ1-2; weak D call: TRBD1 (5 bases). The CDR3 extends over 17 amino acids. The germline gives CDR1 SEHNR, CDR2 FQNEAQ (reference sequence). Trimming left V 6 bases short and J 2 bases short, with 22 bases between. The chain's CDR3 is CASSSGRGRLLNYGYTF. The CDR3 coding sequence is TGTGCCAGCAGTTCAGGCCGGGGCCGCCTTCTCAACTATGGCTACACCTTC.

The chain employs TRBV5-4 and TRBJ2-3; a possible D gene is TRBD2 (5 bases). Trimming pared 4 bases from V and 4 bases from J, leaving 10 bases between. CDR1 is SGHNT, CDR2 YYREEE, per germline (reference sequence). The CDR3 totals 13 residues. The CDR3 loop reads CASSPGIPDTQYF. CDR3 DNA: TGTGCCAGCAGCCCCGGGATTCCAGATACGCAGTATTTT. Complete variable domain (other parts from reference TRBV5-4 and TRBJ2-3): ETGVTQSPTHLIKTRGQQVTLRCSSQSGHNTVSWYQQALGQGPQFIFQYYREEENGRGNFPPRFSGLQFPNYSSELNVNALELDDSALYLCASSPGIPDTQYFGPGTRLTVL.

The rearrangement uses TRBV27 and TRBJ2-1; D might be TRBD1 (6 bases). The V end was cut by 3 bases, the J end by 3 bases, with 15 bases between. The CDR3 sequence is 16 residues long. Germline loops: CDR1 MNHEY, CDR2 SMNVEV (reference sequence). The CDR3 coding sequence is TGTGCCAGCAGTTTCATCGACAGGAGACTCTACAATGAGCAGTTCTTC. It is translated as CASSFIDRRLYNEQFF.

A note on this clone: At the DNA level, this CDR3 is encoded by other sequences in the same sample as well. The chain links TRBV27 to TRBJ1-5; D remains ambiguous. Trimming removed 5 bases from V and 0 bases from J, with 5 bases in between. This CDR3 comprises 13 residues. Germline V lookup: CDR1 MNHEY, CDR2 SMNVEV (reference sequence). This CDR3 is CASSTYSNQPQHF. DNA for the CDR3: TGTGCCAGCAGTACATATAGCAATCAGCCCCAGCATTTT.

This chain connects TRBV10-3 to TRBJ2-1, with 9 bases aligning to TRBD2. This CDR3 spans 16 amino acids. In germline, CDR1 is ENHRY, CDR2 SYGVKD. The ends lost 0 bases at V and 2 bases at J; junction bases unmatched: 2. The DNA for the CDR3 is TGTGCCATCAGTGAGTCTCGGACTAGCGCCTACAATGAGCAGTTCTTC. Translated, it gives CAISESRTSAYNEQFF.

V and J are TRBV29-1 and TRBJ1-3; 8 bases line up with TRBD1. Germline CDR1 is SQVTM and CDR2 is ANQGSEA. The CDR3 runs 14 residues. V gave up 5 bases and J gave up 2 bases; unmatched junction bases: 5. CDR3 DNA: TGCAGCGTTCAAGGGACAGGAGCTGGAAACACCATATATTTT. This gives the protein CSVQGTGAGNTIYF.

The chain employs TRBV11-2 and TRBJ2-7; a weak D match, TRBD1 (5 bases). From germline, CDR1 is SGHAT and CDR2 FQNNGV. There are 17 residues in the CDR3. V lost 4 bases and J 4 bases, leaving 23 bases between the germline ends. CDR3 residues: CASSSSDKPQGVYEQYF. The CDR3 DNA follows: TGTGCCAGCAGCTCATCGGATAAACCCCAAGGGGTGTACGAGCAGTACTTC.

The chain couples TRBV28 to TRBJ2-1; D unresolved. Germline V gene sequence: CDR1 MDHEN, CDR2 SYDVKM. The V and J ends lost 10 bases and 9 bases respectively, with 25 bases between them. CDR3 length: 15 amino acids. Here the CDR3 reads CATFSWTYGVSEQFF. In DNA, the CDR3 is TGTGCCACCTTCTCTTGGACCTATGGCGTCAGTGAGCAGTTCTTC.

The rearrangement links TRBV27 to TRBJ2-1; TRBD2 matches at 13 bases. The length of the CDR3 is 17 residues. Germline trimming cut 5 bases from V and 0 bases from J; bases unmatched to any gene: 4. CDR1 and CDR2 from the germline V gene are MNHEY and SMNVEV (reference sequence). The CDR3 DNA sequence: TGTGCCAGCAGTAAACTAGCGGGAGGGTCCTCCTACAATGAGCAGTTCTTC. The encoded protein is CASSKLAGGSSYNEQFF.

The gene calls are TRBV7-3 and TRBJ2-1, with 7 nucleotides matching TRBD1. CDR1 and CDR2 (germline): SGHTA, FQGTGA. The trim removed 0 bases at V and 5 bases at J, leaving 4 bases unmatched. There are 15 residues in the CDR3. The CDR3 loop reads CASSLTRQGNNEQFF. Written as DNA, the CDR3 is TGTGCCAGCAGCTTAACAAGACAGGGAAACAATGAGCAGTTCTTC. The variable domain in full, completed from reference TRBV7-3 and TRBJ2-1, reads GAGVSQTPSNKVTEKGKYVELRCDPISGHTALYWYRQSLGQGPEFLIYFQGTGAADDSGLPNDRFFAVRPEGSVSTLKIQRTERGDSAVYLCASSLTRQGNNEQFFGPGTRLTVL.

Comment on this clone: This specimen includes other DNA sequences encoding the same CDR3. The gene calls are TRBV27 and TRBJ2-7; the match to TRBD2 covers 8 bases. Per the germline V gene, CDR1 is MNHEY and CDR2 is SMNVEV (reference sequence). The V gene end was trimmed by 5 bases and the J gene end by 0 bases; junction bases not matched to a gene: 3. CDR3 length equals 14 residues. CDR3 sequence reads: CASSELAASYEQYF. Here the CDR3 DNA reads TGTGCCAGCAGTGAACTAGCGGCCTCCTACGAGCAGTACTTC.

The chain uses TRBV9 and TRBJ1-1; a possible D gene is TRBD1 (6 bases). CDR1 and CDR2 from the germline V gene are SGDLS and YYNGEE. This CDR3 spans 14 amino acids. V lost 1 base and J lost 5, with 12 bases in between. The CDR3 region is CASSVTGAETEAFF. The DNA for the CDR3 is TGTGCCAGCAGCGTAACGGGGGCGGAAACTGAAGCTTTCTTT.

The J gene is TRBJ1-1, the V gene TRBV30; the D is unclear. The CDR3 runs to 14 residues. V was shortened by 2 bases and J by 5 bases, with 15 bases between the two germline ends. Germline-derived CDR1 and CDR2 are GTSNPN and SVGIG (reference sequence). The CDR3 spells CAWSPQGTRTEAFF. CDR3 coding DNA: TGTGCCTGGAGTCCCCAAGGAACGAGGACTGAAGCTTTCTTT.

The chain links TRBV4-3 to TRBJ1-6; D uncertain. The CDR3 runs to 15 residues. CDR1 and CDR2 (germline): LGHNA, YSLEER. V lost 6 bases and J 7 bases, leaving 16 bases between the germline ends. For the CDR3, the DNA is TGCGCCAGCAGGGAGGACCTATCGGCCAATTCACCCCTCCACTTT. This encodes CASREDLSANSPLHF.

This chain links TRBV18 with TRBJ2-7; 7 nucleotides agree with TRBD1. Losses at the gene ends were 0 bases for V and 3 bases for J; bases not matched to a gene: 2. This CDR3 contains 14 residues. CDR1 is KGHSH and CDR2 is LQKENI in the germline V gene. The CDR3 spells CASSPPGQNYEQYF. The DNA for the CDR3 is TGTGCCAGCTCACCACCGGGACAGAACTACGAGCAGTACTTC.

The chain is built from TRBV7-7 and TRBJ2-1, with 8 bases matching TRBD2. The CDR3 has 18 amino acids. J was trimmed by 7 bases and V by 2 bases; bases with no gene match: 16. Germline V gene sequence: CDR1 SSHAT, CDR2 FNYEAQ (reference sequence). In DNA form, the CDR3 reads TGTGCCAGCAGCTTATCCCCGACTAGCGTCCCATTTACGAATGAGCAGTTCTTC. Translating it yields CASSLSPTSVPFTNEQFF.

The CDR3 nucleotides are TGCAGCGTTGAAGAGGTGGCCGATCCGGGCCACGAGCAGTACTTC. Its protein product is CSVEEVADPGHEQYF. The rearrangement uses TRBV29-1 and TRBJ2-7; D gene uncertain. The CDR3 is made up of 15 amino acids. The germline V gene has CDR1 SQVTM and CDR2 ANQGSEA. The germline V and J ends were trimmed by 0 bases and 5 bases, with 17 bases remaining between them.

The chain employs TRBV4-1 and TRBJ2-7; perhaps TRBD2 as D (6 bases). Deletions cut 2 bases from V and 2 bases from J, with 13 bases between. Germline CDR1 and CDR2: MGHRA and YSYEKL. The CDR3 sequence is 15 residues long. In DNA, the CDR3 is TGCGCCAGCAGCCAACTCGTCGGGGGAACCTACGAGCAGTACTTC. Residues: CASSQLVGGTYEQYF.